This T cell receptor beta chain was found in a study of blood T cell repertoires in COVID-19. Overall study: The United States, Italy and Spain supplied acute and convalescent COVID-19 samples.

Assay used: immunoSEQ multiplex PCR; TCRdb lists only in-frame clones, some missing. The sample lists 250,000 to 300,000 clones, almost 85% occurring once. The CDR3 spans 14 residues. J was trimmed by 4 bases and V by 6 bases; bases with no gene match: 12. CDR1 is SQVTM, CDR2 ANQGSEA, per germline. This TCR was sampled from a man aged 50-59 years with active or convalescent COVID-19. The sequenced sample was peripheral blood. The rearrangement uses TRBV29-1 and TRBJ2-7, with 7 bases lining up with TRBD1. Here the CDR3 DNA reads TGCAGCGTACGTTGGGGACAGTTAGATTACGAGCAGTACTTC. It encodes CSVRWGQLDYEQYF.